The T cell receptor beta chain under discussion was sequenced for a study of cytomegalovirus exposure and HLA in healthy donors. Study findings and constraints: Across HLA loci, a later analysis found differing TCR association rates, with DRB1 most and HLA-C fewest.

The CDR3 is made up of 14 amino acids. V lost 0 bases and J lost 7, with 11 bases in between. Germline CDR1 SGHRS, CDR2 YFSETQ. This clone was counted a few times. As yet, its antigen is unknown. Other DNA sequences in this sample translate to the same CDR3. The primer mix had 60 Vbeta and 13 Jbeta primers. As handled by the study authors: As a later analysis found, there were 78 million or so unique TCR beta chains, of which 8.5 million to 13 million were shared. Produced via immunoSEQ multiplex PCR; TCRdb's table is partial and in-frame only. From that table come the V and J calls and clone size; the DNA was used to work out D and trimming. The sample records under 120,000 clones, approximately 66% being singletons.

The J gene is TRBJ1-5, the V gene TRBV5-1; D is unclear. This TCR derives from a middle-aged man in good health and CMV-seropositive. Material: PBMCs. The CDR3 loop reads CASSLDLAGQPQHF. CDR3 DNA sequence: TGCGCCAGCAGCTTGGACTTGGCGGGCCAGCCCCAGCATTTT.